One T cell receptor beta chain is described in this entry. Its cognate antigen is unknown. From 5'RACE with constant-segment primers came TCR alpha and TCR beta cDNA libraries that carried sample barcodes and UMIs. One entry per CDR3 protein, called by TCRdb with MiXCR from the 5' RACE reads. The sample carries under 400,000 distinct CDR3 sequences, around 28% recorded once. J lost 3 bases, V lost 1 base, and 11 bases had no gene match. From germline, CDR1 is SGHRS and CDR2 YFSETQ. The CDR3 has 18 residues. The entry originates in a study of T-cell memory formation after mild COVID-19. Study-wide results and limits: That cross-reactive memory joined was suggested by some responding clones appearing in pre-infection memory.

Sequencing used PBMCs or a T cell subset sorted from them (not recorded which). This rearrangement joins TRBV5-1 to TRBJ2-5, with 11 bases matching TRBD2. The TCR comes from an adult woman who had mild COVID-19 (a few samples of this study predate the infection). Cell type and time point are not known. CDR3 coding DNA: TGCGCCAGCAGCTTGTGGCGAGGGAAACTAGCGGGGGAAGAGACCCAGTACTTC. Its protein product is CASSLWRGKLAGEETQYF.